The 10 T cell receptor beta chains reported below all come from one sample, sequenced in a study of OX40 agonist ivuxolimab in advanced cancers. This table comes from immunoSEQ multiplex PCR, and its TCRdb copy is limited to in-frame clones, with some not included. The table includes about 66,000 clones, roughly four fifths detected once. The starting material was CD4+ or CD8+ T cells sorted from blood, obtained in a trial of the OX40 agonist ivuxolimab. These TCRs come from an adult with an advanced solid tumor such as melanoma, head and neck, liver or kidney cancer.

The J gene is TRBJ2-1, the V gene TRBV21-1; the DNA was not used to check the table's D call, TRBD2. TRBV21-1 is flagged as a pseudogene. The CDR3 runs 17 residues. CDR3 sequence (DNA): TGTGCCAGCAGCAAATGGTGCGGCGCTAGCCATTTGCATGAGCAGTTCTTC. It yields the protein CASSKWCGASHLHEQFF.

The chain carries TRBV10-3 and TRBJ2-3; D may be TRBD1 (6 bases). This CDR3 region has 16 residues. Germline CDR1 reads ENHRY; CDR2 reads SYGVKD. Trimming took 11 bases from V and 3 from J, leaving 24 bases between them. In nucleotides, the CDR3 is TGTGCCCCCGTTACAGGGAAGAGTCTTTTTACAGATACGCAGTATTTT. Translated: CAPVTGKSLFTDTQYF.

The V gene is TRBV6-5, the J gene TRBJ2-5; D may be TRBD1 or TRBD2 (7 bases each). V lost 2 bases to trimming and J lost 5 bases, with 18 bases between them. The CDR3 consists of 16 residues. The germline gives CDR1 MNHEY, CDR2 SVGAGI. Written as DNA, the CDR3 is TGTGCCAGCAGTTACCCCTCGTCAGGGGGGGGCGAGACCCAGTACTTC. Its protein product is CASSYPSSGGGETQYF.

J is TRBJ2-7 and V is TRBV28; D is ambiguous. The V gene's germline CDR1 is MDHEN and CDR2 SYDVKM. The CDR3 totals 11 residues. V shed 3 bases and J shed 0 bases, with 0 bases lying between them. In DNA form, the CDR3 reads TGTGCCAGCAGTTTCTCCTACGAGCAGTACTTC. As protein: CASSFSYEQYF.

The CDR3 coding sequence is TGTGCCAGCAGTGAAGTCAGGGCTACTAATGAAAAACTGTTTTTT. Translating it yields CASSEVRATNEKLFF. The rearrangement uses TRBV2 and TRBJ1-4; D possibly corresponds to TRBD1 (5 bases). The CDR3 contains 15 residues. Trimming shortened V by 1 base and J by 2 bases, and 8 bases separated the two germline ends. CDR1 is SNHLY, CDR2 FYNNEI, per germline.

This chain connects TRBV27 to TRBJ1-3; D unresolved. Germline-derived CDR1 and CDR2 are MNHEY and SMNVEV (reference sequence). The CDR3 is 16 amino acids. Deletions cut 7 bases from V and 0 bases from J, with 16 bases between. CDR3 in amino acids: CASIEFGRGSGNTIYF. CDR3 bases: TGTGCCAGCATAGAATTCGGACGGGGCTCTGGAAACACCATATATTTT.

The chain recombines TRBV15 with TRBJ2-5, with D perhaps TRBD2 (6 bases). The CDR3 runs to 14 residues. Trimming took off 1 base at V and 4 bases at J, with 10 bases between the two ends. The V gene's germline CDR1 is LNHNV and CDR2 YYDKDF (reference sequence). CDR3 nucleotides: TGTGCCACCAGCAGAGGAAACGGGGGAGAGACCCAGTACTTC. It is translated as CATSRGNGGETQYF. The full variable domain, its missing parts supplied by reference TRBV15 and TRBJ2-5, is DAMVIQNPRYQVTQFGKPVTLSCSQTLNHNVMYWYQQKSSQAPKLLFHYYDKDFNNEADTPDNFQSRRPNTSFCFLDIRSPGLGDTAMYLCATSRGNGGETQYFGPGTRLLVL.

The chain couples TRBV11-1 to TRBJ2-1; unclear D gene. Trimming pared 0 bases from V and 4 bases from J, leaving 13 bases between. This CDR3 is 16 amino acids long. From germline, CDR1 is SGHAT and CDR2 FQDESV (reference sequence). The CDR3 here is CASSLALSEWYNEQFF. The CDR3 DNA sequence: TGTGCCAGCAGCTTAGCGCTTTCCGAATGGTACAATGAGCAGTTCTTC.

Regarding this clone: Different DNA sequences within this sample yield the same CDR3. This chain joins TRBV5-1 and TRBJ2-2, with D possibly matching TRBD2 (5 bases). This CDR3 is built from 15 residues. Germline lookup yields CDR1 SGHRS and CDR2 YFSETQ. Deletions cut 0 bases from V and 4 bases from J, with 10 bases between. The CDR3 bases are TGCGCCAGCAGCTTGGGAGGGTCGGGCACCGGGGAGCTGTTTTTT. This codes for CASSLGGSGTGELFF.

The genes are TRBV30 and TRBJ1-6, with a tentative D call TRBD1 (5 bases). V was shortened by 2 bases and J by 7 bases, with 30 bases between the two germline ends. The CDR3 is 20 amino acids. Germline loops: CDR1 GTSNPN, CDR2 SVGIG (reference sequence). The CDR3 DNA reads TGTGCCTGGAGTACCGGCGCTTCAGGGCCCAACTATCGGGGGAATTCACCCCTCCACTTT. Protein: CAWSTGASGPNYRGNSPLHF.